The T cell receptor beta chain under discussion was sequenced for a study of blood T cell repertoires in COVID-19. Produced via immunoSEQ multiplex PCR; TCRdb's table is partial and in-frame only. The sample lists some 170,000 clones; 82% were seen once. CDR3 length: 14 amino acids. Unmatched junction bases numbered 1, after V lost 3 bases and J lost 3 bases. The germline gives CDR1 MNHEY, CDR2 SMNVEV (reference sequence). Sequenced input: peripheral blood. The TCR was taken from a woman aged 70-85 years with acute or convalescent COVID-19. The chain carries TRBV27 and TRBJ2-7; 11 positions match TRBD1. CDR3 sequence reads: CASSLDRGLYEQYF. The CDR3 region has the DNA TGTGCCAGCAGTTTGGACAGGGGGCTCTACGAGCAGTACTTC.